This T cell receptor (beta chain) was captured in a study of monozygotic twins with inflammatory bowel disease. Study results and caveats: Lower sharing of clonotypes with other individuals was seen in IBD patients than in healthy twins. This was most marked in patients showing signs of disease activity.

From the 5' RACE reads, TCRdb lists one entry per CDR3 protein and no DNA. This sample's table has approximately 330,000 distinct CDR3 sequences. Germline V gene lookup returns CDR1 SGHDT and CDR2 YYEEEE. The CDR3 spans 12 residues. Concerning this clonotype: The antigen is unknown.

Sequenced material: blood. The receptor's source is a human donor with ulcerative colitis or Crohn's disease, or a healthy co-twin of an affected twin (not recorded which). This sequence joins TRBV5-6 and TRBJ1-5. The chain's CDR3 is CASSSRDQPQHF.